Below, 25 T cell receptor beta chains from the same sample are listed, as sequenced in a study of cytomegalovirus exposure and HLA in healthy donors. Use of 60 Vbeta and 13 Jbeta primers characterized the PCR. Some clones are missing from TCRdb's copy, which holds only in-frame ones; the method was immunoSEQ multiplex PCR. Of under 200,000 clones detected, around 82% appear once; the ten largest clones hold approximately 1.6%. Sequences were obtained from PBMCs. The receptors come from a male donor in good health and CMV-seronegative.

The count of this clone is one. The chain couples TRBV7-9 to TRBJ2-1; 9 nucleotides line up with TRBD2. Germline lookup yields CDR1 SEHNR and CDR2 FQNEAQ (reference sequence). The CDR3 is made up of 17 amino acids. J gave up 0 bases and V 5 bases, and 8 bases lay outside the gene matches. The CDR3 DNA reads TGTGCCAGCAGCCGATCGACTAGCGGAAGCTCCTACAATGAGCAGTTCTTC. Translating gives CASSRSTSGSSYNEQFF.

This chain links TRBV27 with TRBJ2-4; D remains ambiguous. The V gene's germline CDR1 is MNHEY and CDR2 SMNVEV (reference sequence). The CDR3 is made up of 14 amino acids. Trimming took 8 bases from V and 1 from J, leaving 12 bases between them. The CDR3 here is CASQLEVAKNIQYF. The CDR3 nucleotides read TGTGCCAGCCAGCTTGAGGTGGCCAAAAACATTCAGTACTTC.

The chain is built from TRBV9 and TRBJ1-2, with TRBD1 as a possible D gene (6 bases). In germline, CDR1 is SGDLS, CDR2 YYNGEE. The CDR3 totals 14 residues. V gave up 2 bases and J gave up 8 bases, with 16 bases separating them. Here the CDR3 reads CASSVIQGGEGYTF. The DNA of the CDR3 is TGTGCCAGCAGCGTCATACAGGGTGGTGAAGGCTACACCTTC.

V is TRBV6-5 and J is TRBJ2-1; D uncertain. V lost 0 bases and J lost 7, with 7 bases in between. The CDR3 totals 13 residues. CDR1 MNHEY and CDR2 SVGAGI come from the germline V gene. CDR3 nucleotides: TGTGCCAGCAGTTACTCGAGGAGAAATGAGCAGTTCTTC. Protein product: CASSYSRRNEQFF.

The chain has TRBV7-6 and TRBJ2-3; D perhaps matches TRBD2 (6 bases). The germline V gene has CDR1 SGHVS and CDR2 FNYEAQ. The CDR3 sequence is 14 residues long. V dropped 1 base and J dropped 2 bases, with 7 bases sitting between them. Written as DNA, the CDR3 is TGTGCCAGCAGCTTAGGCGGGGACACAGATACGCAGTATTTT. Its translation: CASSLGGDTDTQYF.

The V and J genes are TRBV28 and TRBJ1-1; TRBD1 agrees at 9 bases. J was trimmed by 1 base and V by 3 bases; bases with no gene match: 6. Germline CDR1 reads MDHEN; CDR2 reads SYDVKM. The CDR3 spans 16 residues. The CDR3 is CASSFVTGGWNTEAFF. CDR3 coding DNA: TGTGCCAGCAGTTTTGTAACAGGGGGCTGGAACACTGAAGCTTTCTTT.

The chain recombines TRBV6-4 with TRBJ2-2; 7 bases are a match to TRBD1. The CDR3 contains 14 residues. Germline V gene lookup returns CDR1 MRHNA and CDR2 SNTAGT. Trimming at V came to 5 bases and at J to 4 bases, leaving 4 bases not matched to a gene. CDR3 DNA: TGTGCCAGCAGTATAGAGGGGGCCACCGGGGAGCTGTTTTTT. Residues: CASSIEGATGELFF.

This clone has a handful of counts. This sequence joins TRBV4-2 and TRBJ2-5; D gene ambiguous. This CDR3 contains 14 residues. CDR1 and CDR2 (germline): LGHNA, YNFKEQ. Trimming stripped 1 base from V and 2 bases from J, with 8 bases between. In nucleotides, the CDR3 is TGTGCCAGCAGCCAAGCGGGTACTCAAGAGACCCAGTACTTC. Encoded protein: CASSQAGTQETQYF.

V and J are TRBV27 and TRBJ1-5; weak D call: TRBD1 (5 bases). The germline CDR1 and CDR2 sequences are MNHEY and SMNVEV (reference sequence). This CDR3 has 15 residues. V lost 3 bases and J lost 4, with 13 bases in between. CDR3 sequence reads: CASSLSQGVNQPQHF. The DNA for the CDR3 is TGTGCCAGCAGTTTGAGTCAGGGCGTTAATCAGCCCCAGCATTTT.

The chain carries TRBV13 and TRBJ2-5; tentatively, D is TRBD2 (5 bases). Germline loops: CDR1 PRHDT, CDR2 FYEKMQ (reference sequence). The CDR3 contains 14 residues. Trimming took off 0 bases at V and 1 base at J, with 6 bases between the two ends. The CDR3 nucleotides read TGTGCCAGCAGCTTAGGCGGGATCCAAGAGACCCAGTACTTC. This sequence encodes CASSLGGIQETQYF.

The rearrangement links TRBV6-1 to TRBJ1-1; D call uncertain. The CDR3 loop spans 13 amino acids. Germline values: CDR1 MNHNS, CDR2 SASEGT. Trimming stripped 5 bases from V and 5 bases from J, with 12 bases between. The CDR3 bases are TGTGCCAGCAGTCCCGGTTCGGGGACTGAAGCTTTCTTT. Protein: CASSPGSGTEAFF.

The table lists this clone with a few counts. The CDR3 loop is CASSYRKDWFYEQYF. The DNA of the CDR3 is TGTGCCAGCAGTTACCGGAAGGACTGGTTCTACGAGCAGTACTTC. The chain has TRBV6-5 and TRBJ2-7, with D maybe TRBD2 (5 bases). V was cut by 2 bases and J by 3 bases, with 14 bases left in between. CDR1 MNHEY and CDR2 SVGAGI come from the germline V gene. The CDR3 has 15 amino acids.

A remark on this clone: A junction boundary mismatches the germline segment, possibly from a read error. The chain joins TRBV7-9 to TRBJ1-5, with 9 nucleotides matching TRBD1. This CDR3 is 15 amino acids long. Per germline, CDR1 SEHNR and CDR2 FQNEAQ (reference sequence). In nucleotides, the CDR3 is TGTTCCAGCAGCTCCGGGACAGGGTTGAATCAGCCCCAGCATTTT. It is translated as CSSSSGTGLNQPQHF. Using reference TRBV7-9 and TRBJ1-5 for the parts outside the CDR3, the full variable domain is DTGVSQNPRHKITKRGQNVTFRCDPISEHNRLYWYRQTLGQGPEFLTYFQNEAQLEKSRLLSDRFSAERPKGSFSTLEIQRTEQGDSAMYLCSSSSGTGLNQPQHFGDGTRLSIL.

This clone occurred a few times. V gene TRBV4-1 combines with J gene TRBJ2-2; TRBD1 is a possible D gene (6 bases). V shed 1 base and J shed 4 bases, with 7 bases lying between them. The CDR3 is made up of 14 amino acids. In germline, CDR1 is MGHRA, CDR2 YSYEKL. The CDR3 DNA reads TGCGCCAGCAGCCAAGTGGGGGCCACCGGGGAGCTGTTTTTT. It specifies CASSQVGATGELFF.

The V call is TRBV29-1, the J call TRBJ1-5, with 7 positions matching TRBD1. Germline CDR1 reads SQVTM; CDR2 reads ANQGSEA. There are 13 residues in the CDR3. V lost 7 bases to trimming and J lost 5 bases; unmatched junction nucleotides: 8. CDR3 region: CSGKTGPHQPQHF. The CDR3 bases are TGCAGCGGAAAGACAGGGCCCCATCAGCCCCAGCATTTT. Full variable domain (missing parts from reference TRBV29-1 and TRBJ1-5): SAVISQKPSRDICQRGTSLTIQCQVDSQVTMMFWYRQQPGQSLTLIATANQGSEATYESGFVIDKFPISRPNLTFSTLTVSNMSPEDSSIYLCSGKTGPHQPQHFGDGTRLSIL.

This chain uses TRBV14 with TRBJ2-7; D possibly corresponds to TRBD1 (6 bases). Trimming pared 5 bases from V and 6 bases from J, leaving 11 bases between. Germline V lookup: CDR1 SGHDN, CDR2 FVKESK. The CDR3 length is 12 residues. In DNA, the CDR3 is TGTGCCAGCAGCGTGGACAGAGTCGAGCAGTACTTC. This translates into CASSVDRVEQYF.

The rearrangement uses TRBV28 and TRBJ2-7; TRBD1 matches 9 bases. Losses at the gene ends were 5 bases for V and 13 bases for J; bases not matched to a gene: 6. Germline V gene sequence: CDR1 MDHEN, CDR2 SYDVKM. This CDR3 comprises 11 residues. As DNA, the CDR3 is TGTGCCAGCAGTCTGGGACAGGGCCATTACTTC. Translation gives CASSLGQGHYF.

This chain connects TRBV7-3 to TRBJ2-2; D may be TRBD2 (7 bases). The CDR3 runs to 16 residues. In germline, CDR1 is SGHTA, CDR2 FQGTGA. V shed 3 bases and J shed 0 bases, with 11 bases lying between them. CDR3 DNA sequence: TGTGCCAGCAGCTTCATCGGGGGGCCGAACACCGGGGAGCTGTTTTTT. Its protein product is CASSFIGGPNTGELFF. The variable domain in full, with the rest retrieved from reference TRBV7-3 and TRBJ2-2, is GAGVSQTPSNKVTEKGKYVELRCDPISGHTALYWYRQSLGQGPEFLIYFQGTGAADDSGLPNDRFFAVRPEGSVSTLKIQRTERGDSAVYLCASSFIGGPNTGELFFGEGSRLTVL.

Details on this clone: The same CDR3 arises from other DNA sequences in this sample as well. The chain uses TRBV7-7 and TRBJ2-7; 9 bases are a match to TRBD1. The CDR3 has 16 amino acids. The junction had 9 bases not matched to a gene; V was cut back by 5 bases and J by 1 base. Germline loops: CDR1 SSHAT, CDR2 FNYEAQ (reference sequence). CDR3 in DNA: TGTGCCAGCAGCCCCTACCACAGGGGGCTTTCCTACGAGCAGTACTTC. Translation gives CASSPYHRGLSYEQYF.

The rearrangement links TRBV21-1 to TRBJ1-4. TRBV21-1 is an annotated pseudogene. The CDR3 loop spans 17 amino acids. The chain's CDR3 is CASSKSQTGATNEKLFF. The CDR3 bases are TGTGCCAGCAGCAAATCCCAGACCGGGGCAACTAATGAAAAACTGTTTTTT.

The chain joins TRBV18 to TRBJ2-7; D may be TRBD1 (6 bases). Germline loops: CDR1 KGHSH, CDR2 LQKENI. V lost 3 bases, J lost 0 bases, and 12 bases lay in between. The CDR3 has 15 amino acids. CDR3 bases: TGTGCCAGCTCACCGATACAGGGCAGCTCCTACGAGCAGTACTTC. It yields the protein CASSPIQGSSYEQYF.

The chain has TRBV6-5 and TRBJ2-5, with a possible D match to TRBD2 (6 bases). Trimming pared 6 bases from V and 1 base from J, leaving 12 bases between. The CDR3 covers 14 residues. Germline V gene data show CDR1 as MNHEY and CDR2 as SVGAGI. CDR3 in DNA: TGTGCCAGCAGGACTAGGGCGGGCCAAGAGACCCAGTACTTC. Translated: CASRTRAGQETQYF.

The gene calls are TRBV4-2 and TRBJ2-6; 8 bases are shared with TRBD2. This CDR3 has 17 residues. Germline values: CDR1 LGHNA, CDR2 YNFKEQ. Trimming removed 6 bases from V and 3 bases from J; junction bases left unmatched: 10. The DNA of the CDR3 is TGTGCCAGCAGTCAGTACGGGAGGGCGGGTGGGGCCAACGTCCTGACTTTC. Protein product: CASSQYGRAGGANVLTF.

A note on this clone: A junction end diverges from the germline sequence, so it may reflect a read error. The chain carries TRBV2 and TRBJ1-5; 7 bases are a match to TRBD1. The CDR3 is 14 residues long. Germline values: CDR1 SNHLY, CDR2 FYNNEI. The CDR3: CTSRGGEMGQPQHF. The CDR3 DNA is TGTACCAGCAGGGGGGGGGAAATGGGTCAGCCCCAGCATTTT.

The V and J genes are TRBV9 and TRBJ2-2; TRBD1 matches at 11 bases. The CDR3 extends over 14 amino acids. Trimming took 5 bases from V and 13 from J; bases not matched to a gene: 10. The V gene's germline CDR1 is SGDLS and CDR2 YYNGEE. This CDR3 reads CASSLGTGGARLFF. CDR3 DNA sequence: TGTGCCAGCAGTCTAGGGACAGGGGGTGCGCGGCTGTTTTTT.